The 27 T cell receptor beta chains listed next were all sequenced from one sample in a study of cytomegalovirus exposure and HLA in healthy donors (dated by TCRdb to between 2016 and 2019). Library preparation employed the immunoSEQ multiplex PCR assay. A mixture of 60 forward primers for TCR Vbeta segments and 13 reverse primers for TCR Jbeta segments was used in the multiplex PCR. As stored in TCRdb, this immuneACCESS dataset retains in-frame rearrangements with V and J assigned. A fraction of the clones does not appear; measured against another copy, unresolved V genes explain less than half of the discrepancy, and the remainder lacks a known reason. The table for this sample lists about 160,000 clones; over 70% of them were counted only once. The leading ten clones occupy 2.5% to 3.5% of the sample. The sample comprised PBMCs. These receptors were collected from a woman in her 50s in good health and CMV-seropositive.

This clone has a handful of counts. The V gene is TRBV9, the J gene TRBJ2-3; D remains unclear. From germline, CDR1 is SGDLS and CDR2 YYNGEE. V lost 0 bases, J lost 2 bases, and 10 bases lay in between. The CDR3 spans 15 residues. The CDR3 nucleotides are TGTGCCAGCAGCGTAGAGGTAGCCTTCACAGATACGCAGTATTTT. Its translation: CASSVEVAFTDTQYF.

The gene calls are TRBV19 and TRBJ2-2, with D possibly TRBD2 on 6 matching bases. The CDR3 contains 15 residues. The germline V gene has CDR1 LNHDA and CDR2 SQIVND (reference sequence). The ends were cut back, 3 bases at V and 1 base at J, with 9 bases in the middle. Written as DNA, the CDR3 is TGTGCCAGTAGTATGAACGGGGGGAACACCGGGGAGCTGTTTTTT. This gives the protein CASSMNGGNTGELFF.

V and J are TRBV29-1 and TRBJ1-2; D perhaps matches TRBD1 (6 bases). Trimming left V 1 base short and J 7 bases short, with 16 bases between. The CDR3 runs 14 residues. Germline loops: CDR1 SQVTM, CDR2 ANQGSEA. The CDR3 coding sequence is TGCAGCGTTGAAGTGGGGGGGCATAGCGGTGGCTACACCTTC. Its translation: CSVEVGGHSGGYTF.

This clone was seen a few times. This CDR3 is CASSPPLRDTQYF. CDR3 bases: TGTGCCAGCAGTCCCCCCCTCAGGGATACGCAGTATTTT. The chain carries TRBV28 and TRBJ2-3; unclear D gene. CDR1 and CDR2 from the germline V gene are MDHEN and SYDVKM. The CDR3 is made up of 13 amino acids. V lost 5 bases, J lost 6 bases, and 12 bases lay in between.

The V and J genes are TRBV27 and TRBJ2-2; maybe TRBD1 (5 bases). Trimming shortened V by 3 bases and J by 6 bases, and 17 bases separated the two germline ends. Germline CDR1 and CDR2: MNHEY and SMNVEV (reference sequence). The CDR3 totals 16 residues. The CDR3 loop reads CASSLVTDSTSGELFF. As DNA, the CDR3 is TGTGCCAGCAGTTTGGTGACCGACAGTACGTCCGGGGAGCTGTTTTTT.

A remark on this clone: The missing conserved phenylalanine or tryptophan at the end of this CDR3 makes a read error likely. The DNA is left out, because the CDR3 cannot be placed on it with certainty; the CDR3 is given as TCRdb lists it. CDR3 amino acids: CASSEDRDLPRMY. The rearrangement links TRBV6-1 to TRBJ2-7; the table's D call, TRBD1, has no DNA check behind it. CDR1 is MNHNS, CDR2 SASEGT, per germline. The CDR3 is 13 residues long, ends included.

The chain carries TRBV28 and TRBJ1-2; no definite D call. Germline CDR1 and CDR2: MDHEN and SYDVKM. This CDR3 is 14 amino acids long. Between the trimmed V and J ends, which lost 4 bases and 5 bases, there was a span of 14 bases. The CDR3 DNA reads as TGTGCCAGCAGTTCCCCCTACGGGAGGTATGGCTACACCTTC. Translation: CASSSPYGRYGYTF.

This clone is a singleton in its sample. Here the CDR3 reads CASSPRTSGRVGTGELFF. The CDR3 DNA reads as TGCGCCAGCAGCCCACGGACTAGCGGGAGGGTCGGCACCGGGGAGCTGTTTTTT. The rearrangement uses TRBV4-1 and TRBJ2-2; 15 positions agree with TRBD2. CDR3 length equals 18 residues. Germline V gives CDR1 MGHRA, CDR2 YSYEKL. V lost 4 bases and J lost 4; bases outside the gene matches: 7.

The chain has TRBV7-6 and TRBJ1-1; 8 bases map to TRBD1. Losses at the gene ends were 4 bases for V and 2 bases for J; bases not matched to a gene: 21. This CDR3 is 20 amino acids long. Germline values: CDR1 SGHVS, CDR2 FNYEAQ. CDR3 in amino acids: CASSSPPTGAILRDNTEAFF. The CDR3 DNA is TGTGCCAGCAGCTCTCCGCCGACAGGGGCCATTCTAAGGGATAACACTGAAGCTTTCTTT. Variable domain in full (rest from reference TRBV7-6 and TRBJ1-1): GAGVSQSPRYKVTKRGQDVALRCDPISGHVSLYWYRQALGQGPEFLTYFNYEAQQDKSGLPNDRFSAERPEGSISTLTIQRTEQRDSAMYRCASSSPPTGAILRDNTEAFFGQGTRLTVV.

This chain uses TRBV2 with TRBJ1-5; 7 bases are a match to TRBD1. This CDR3 has 13 amino acids. Germline V gene lookup returns CDR1 SNHLY and CDR2 FYNNEI. Germline trimming cut 8 bases from V and 6 bases from J; bases unmatched to any gene: 7. The CDR3 DNA reads as TGTGCCAGCCGAGCACAGGGGATTCAGCCCCAGCATTTT. Translation: CASRAQGIQPQHF.

The V gene is TRBV7-9, the J gene TRBJ2-5; 7 positions match TRBD1. Germline-derived CDR1 and CDR2 are SEHNR and FQNEAQ (reference sequence). The CDR3 runs 15 residues. V was clipped by 0 bases and J by 1 base; unmatched bases: 2. The CDR3 protein is CASSLARTGQETQYF. The CDR3 DNA follows: TGTGCCAGCAGCTTAGCTCGGACAGGCCAAGAGACCCAGTACTTC.

This clone was observed many times. This chain uses TRBV19 with TRBJ1-3; D might be TRBD1 (5 bases). Between the trimmed V and J ends, which lost 1 base and 4 bases, there was a span of 14 bases. The CDR3 has 16 residues. Per germline, CDR1 LNHDA and CDR2 SQIVND (reference sequence). The CDR3 DNA reads as TGTGCCAGTAGTATAGTCGGGGGTTCGGGAGGAAACACCATATATTTT. Encoded protein: CASSIVGGSGGNTIYF.

The chain has TRBV9 and TRBJ2-2; a possible D gene is TRBD1 (6 bases). Trimming stripped 3 bases from V and 4 bases from J, with 13 bases between. The CDR3 runs 15 residues. The V gene's germline CDR1 is SGDLS and CDR2 YYNGEE. Written as DNA, the CDR3 is TGTGCCAGCAGCGCTCTACAGGGTGGCACCGGGGAGCTGTTTTTT. It translates to CASSALQGGTGELFF.

V usage is TRBV11-2 and J usage is TRBJ2-7; 9 bases align to TRBD2. Germline V gene data show CDR1 as SGHAT and CDR2 as FQNNGV. V lost 1 base, J lost 4 bases, and 2 bases stayed unmatched. The CDR3 extends over 14 amino acids. The CDR3 DNA sequence: TGTGCCAGCAGCTTAGGGGGACTAGCTTACGAGCAGTACTTC. Translating gives CASSLGGLAYEQYF. The full variable domain, rest sourced from reference TRBV11-2 and TRBJ2-7, is EAGVAQSPRYKIIEKRQSVAFWCNPISGHATLYWYQQILGQGPKLLIQFQNNGVVDDSQLPKDRFSAERLKGVDSTLKIQPAKLEDSAVYLCASSLGGLAYEQYFGPGTRLTVT.

This chain uses TRBV9 with TRBJ1-3; D is ambiguous. Germline CDR1 is SGDLS and CDR2 is YYNGEE. CDR3 size: 15 residues. Trimming pared 3 bases from V and 2 bases from J, leaving 12 bases between. As DNA, the CDR3 is TGTGCCAGCAGCGCCCTGTGGGCCCCTGGAAACACCATATATTTT. This encodes CASSALWAPGNTIYF.

On this clone: One junction end disagrees with the germline gene, perhaps due to a read error. The genes are TRBV15 and TRBJ2-6; a weak D match, TRBD2 (6 bases). This CDR3 spans 15 amino acids. The germline gives CDR1 LNHNV, CDR2 YYDKDF (reference sequence). The DNA of the CDR3 is TGTGCCACCAGGCAGGAGGGGCCTGGGGCCAACGGCCTGACTTTC. Amino acids: CATRQEGPGANGLTF.

The rearrangement links TRBV7-9 to TRBJ2-2; weak D call: TRBD2 (7 bases). The CDR3 is 16 amino acids. The germline V gene has CDR1 SEHNR and CDR2 FQNEAQ (reference sequence). Trimming took off 10 bases at V and 2 bases at J, with 20 bases between the two ends. For the CDR3, the DNA is TGTGCCACAATTACTATCGGGGGGCTCAACACCGGGGAGCTGTTTTTT. This gives the protein CATITIGGLNTGELFF.

This chain joins TRBV5-4 and TRBJ1-2; D perhaps matches TRBD1 (5 bases). This CDR3 contains 15 residues. The germline CDR1 and CDR2 sequences are SGHNT and YYREEE (reference sequence). The V and J ends lost 4 bases and 5 bases respectively, with 18 bases between them. Here the CDR3 reads CASSRKTTASYGYTF. The CDR3 region has the DNA TGTGCCAGCAGCCGTAAAACGACAGCCTCTTATGGCTACACCTTC.

This clone came up once. This chain connects TRBV9 to TRBJ2-2, with unresolved D. V was trimmed by 0 bases and J by 1 base, leaving 10 bases between them. CDR1 is SGDLS, CDR2 YYNGEE, per germline. The CDR3 totals 16 residues. CDR3 nucleotide sequence: TGTGCCAGCAGCGTAGATATCAGTCAGAACACCGGGGAGCTGTTTTTT. It is translated as CASSVDISQNTGELFF.

The chain uses TRBV5-1 and TRBJ1-1; maybe TRBD1 (6 bases). Trimming cost V 0 bases and J 3 bases, with 12 bases left between them. This CDR3 contains 15 residues. Germline V lookup: CDR1 SGHRS, CDR2 YFSETQ. This chain's CDR3 is CASSLEPGQHTEAFF. CDR3 DNA: TGCGCCAGCAGCTTGGAGCCGGGACAACACACTGAAGCTTTCTTT. The variable domain in full, with the rest retrieved from reference TRBV5-1 and TRBJ1-1, is KAGVTQTPRYLIKTRGQQVTLSCSPISGHRSVSWYQQTPGQGLQFLFEYFSETQRNKGNFPGRFSGRQFSNSRSEMNVSTLELGDSALYLCASSLEPGQHTEAFFGQGTRLTVV.

In the case of this clone: Other DNA sequences from this sample encode an identical CDR3 as well. V is TRBV4-3 and J is TRBJ2-7; D uncertain. Germline-derived CDR1 and CDR2 are LGHNA and YSLEER. There are 14 residues in the CDR3. Trimming cost V 4 bases and J 0 bases, with 10 bases left between them. CDR3 region: CASSRHRDSYEQYF. DNA of the CDR3: TGCGCCAGCAGCCGTCACCGAGACTCCTACGAGCAGTACTTC.

This clone was picked up a small number of times. The V gene is TRBV28, the J gene TRBJ2-2, with TRBD2 matching 7 bases. V lost 6 bases and J lost 5; bases outside the gene matches: 6. The CDR3 extends over 14 amino acids. The V gene's germline CDR1 is MDHEN and CDR2 SYDVKM. This CDR3 is CASRGGPGTGELFF. Here the CDR3 DNA reads TGTGCCAGCAGGGGAGGGCCGGGGACCGGGGAGCTGTTTTTT.

This clone was seen only a few times. V gene TRBV2 combines with J gene TRBJ2-5; TRBD1 aligns across 8 bases. The CDR3 loop spans 14 amino acids. Unmatched junction bases numbered 8, after V lost 7 bases and J lost 4 bases. Looked up from germline, CDR1 is SNHLY and CDR2 is FYNNEI. The CDR3 region is CASTTDRGRETQYF. CDR3 coding DNA: TGTGCCAGCACTACCGACAGGGGTAGAGAGACCCAGTACTTC. Full variable domain (rest looked up from reference TRBV2 and TRBJ2-5): EPEVTQTPSHQVTQMGQEVILRCVPISNHLYFYWYRQILGQKVEFLVSFYNNEISEKSEIFDDQFSVERPDGSNFTLKIRSTKLEDSAMYFCASTTDRGRETQYFGPGTRLLVL.

The genes are TRBV10-3 and TRBJ2-1, with 7 bases matching TRBD1. Germline-derived CDR1 and CDR2 are ENHRY and SYGVKD. The CDR3 loop spans 14 amino acids. J was trimmed by 7 bases and V by 5 bases; bases with no gene match: 8. The chain's CDR3 is CAISSRQGENEQFF. CDR3 sequence (DNA): TGTGCCATCAGTTCTAGACAGGGTGAGAATGAGCAGTTCTTC.

This clone was detected once. The gene calls are TRBV30 and TRBJ1-1; TRBD1 aligns across 8 bases. V was pared by 3 bases and J by 6 bases, with 0 bases of the junction left unmatched. The germline V gene encodes CDR1 GTSNPN and CDR2 SVGIG (reference sequence). CDR3 length equals 11 residues. The CDR3 nucleotides are TGTGCCTGGAGACAGGGGGCTGAAGCTTTCTTT. Translated, it gives CAWRQGAEAFF.

The chain links TRBV6-5 to TRBJ1-2; 11 bases match TRBD1. V shed 9 bases and J 7 bases; nucleotides not matched to a gene: 7. Germline CDR1 reads MNHEY; CDR2 reads SVGAGI. This CDR3 comprises 13 residues. The CDR3 protein is CASTRTGGLGYTF. As DNA, the CDR3 is TGTGCCAGTACTCGGACAGGGGGCCTTGGCTACACCTTC.

The chain joins TRBV25-1 to TRBJ2-7; TRBD1 matches 12 bases. Germline values: CDR1 MGHDK, CDR2 SYGVNS. The CDR3 contains 15 residues. The trim removed 3 bases at V and 5 bases at J, leaving 5 bases unmatched. In DNA, the CDR3 is TGTGCCAGCAGTGAGCCTGGGACAGGGGGCCACGAGCAGTACTTC. Translating it yields CASSEPGTGGHEQYF.